This T cell receptor (beta chain) was identified in a study of cytomegalovirus exposure and HLA in healthy donors. This PCR relied on a set of 60 Vbeta primers and 13 Jbeta primers. Sequencing used immunoSEQ multiplex PCR; TCRdb keeps in-frame clones, though not all of them. There are roughly 140,000 clones in the sample; around 60% occur only once, and roughly 7% lies in the top ten. This TCR derives from an older woman in good health and CMV-seropositive. The sequenced sample was PBMCs.

CDR3: CASSKTGTGNYGYTF. Written as DNA, the CDR3 is TGTGCCAGCAGTAAAACCGGGACAGGGAACTATGGCTACACCTTC. The genes are TRBV2 and TRBJ1-2; 9 bases match TRBD1. This CDR3 contains 15 residues. The germline V gene encodes CDR1 SNHLY and CDR2 FYNNEI. The J segment lost 2 bases and the V segment lost 5 bases, leaving 6 bases of the junction unmatched. The full variable domain, completed using reference TRBV2 and TRBJ1-2, is EPEVTQTPSHQVTQMGQEVILRCVPISNHLYFYWYRQILGQKVEFLVSFYNNEISEKSEIFDDQFSVERPDGSNFTLKIRSTKLEDSAMYFCASSKTGTGNYGYTFGSGTRLTVV.